These T cell receptor beta chains were read from a single sample in a study of neoadjuvant anti-PD-1 for oral cavity cancer. Data came from immunoSEQ multiplex PCR; TCRdb stores just in-frame clones and leaves some out. There are around 12,000 clones in the sample; over 50% occur only once, and 2% to 3% lies in the top ten. This sample comprised PBMCs, obtained before nivolumab (anti-PD-1) treatment. These receptors were obtained from a person aged 40-85 years with oral cavity squamous cell carcinoma. Both conserved end residues are part of each CDR3. The D gene is left open where the match is weak. Size values are once, few and many counts, or a class for expanded clones, and some rows have none.

abundance	j_gene	d_gene	v_gene	len	CDR3aa	CDR3nt
-	TRBJ2-7	-	TRBV7-6	14	CASSLDWSSYEQYF	TGTGCCAGCAGCTTAGATTGGAGCTCCTACGAGCAGTACTTC
few	TRBJ2-7	-	TRBV5-4	14	CASSLALRGDEQYF	TGTGCCAGCAGCTTGGCCCTTAGGGGGGACGAGCAGTACTTC
-	TRBJ1-5	TRBD1	TRBV30	15	CAWSSGQGAGQPQHF	TGTGCCTGGAGCTCCGGACAGGGGGCGGGTCAGCCCCAGCATTTT
-	TRBJ1-2	-	TRBV7-3	15	CASSLYDSSGYGYTF	TGTGCCAGCAGCTTATACGACAGCTCGGGTTATGGCTACACCTTC
-	TRBJ1-1	-	TRBV11-3	13	CASSLELNTEAFF	TGTGCCAGCAGCTTAGAATTGAACACTGAAGCTTTCTTT
few	TRBJ1-4	-	TRBV14	12	CASSHSREKLFF	TGTGCCAGCAGCCACAGTAGAGAAAAACTGTTTTTT
-	TRBJ2-3	TRBD1	TRBV27	15	CASSLLGQGADTQYF	TGTGCCAGCAGTTTACTAGGACAGGGGGCAGATACGCAGTATTTT
once	TRBJ1-5	-	TRBV2	14	CASGGQGVRQPQHF	TGTGCCAGTGGGGGTCAGGGAGTTCGGCAGCCCCAGCATTTT
-	TRBJ2-7	-	TRBV27	13	CASAQGIGNEQYF	TGTGCCAGCGCCCAAGGGATCGGCAACGAGCAGTACTTC
-	TRBJ2-1	TRBD2	TRBV5-4	13	CASSWGGANEQFF	TGTGCCAGCAGCTGGGGGGGAGCCAATGAGCAGTTCTTC
once	TRBJ2-4	-	TRBV11-1	15	CASSLTQGAKNIQYF	TGTGCCAGCAGCTTAACCCAGGGAGCCAAAAACATTCAGTACTTC
-	TRBJ1-6	-	TRBV11-2	13	CASSLESSSPLHF	TGTGCCAGCAGCTTAGAATCCAGTTCACCCCTCCACTTT
once	TRBJ2-3	-	TRBV4-1	20	CASSQDWSREAGTSTDTQYF	TGCGCCAGCAGCCAAGATTGGAGCAGGGAGGCCGGGACTAGCACAGATACGCAGTATTTT
-	TRBJ2-7	TRBD2	TRBV7-2	15	CASSITSGSSYEQYF	TGTGCCAGCAGCATCACTAGCGGGAGCTCCTACGAGCAGTACTTC
-	TRBJ2-6	TRBD2	TRBV4-2	17	CASSPGGLLAGANVLTF	TGTGCCAGCAGCCCGGGAGGCCTACTTGCCGGGGCCAACGTCCTGACTTTC
-	TRBJ1-6	-	TRBV2	14	CASSQGSGNSPLHF	TGTGCCAGCAGCCAGGGCTCCGGTAATTCACCCCTCCACTTT
-	TRBJ2-7	TRBD1	TRBV6-1	16	CASSEFEGQASYEQYF	TGTGCCAGCAGTGAATTTGAGGGACAGGCCTCCTACGAGCAGTACTTC
-	TRBJ1-1	TRBD1	TRBV19	15	CASMSQGGLSTEAFF	TGTGCCAGTATGAGTCAAGGGGGCCTGAGCACTGAAGCTTTCTTT
-	TRBJ1-2	-	TRBV6-1	13	CASSEAGSYGYTF	TGTGCCAGCAGTGAAGCAGGGAGCTATGGCTACACCTTC
-	TRBJ1-6	-	TRBV18	16	CASSPEERTGNSPLHF	TGTGCCAGCTCACCAGAAGAACGAACGGGGAATTCACCCCTCCACTTT
-	TRBJ1-5	-	TRBV7-9	14	CASSLNGDFQPQHF	TGTGCCAGCAGCTTAAATGGGGACTTCCAGCCCCAGCATTTT
-	TRBJ2-7	TRBD2	TRBV20-1	11	CSAGGGYEQYF	TGCAGTGCGGGCGGGGGATACGAGCAGTACTTC
-	TRBJ2-6	-	TRBV6-4	16	CASSRDGDSGANVLTF	TGTGCCAGCAGCAGAGACGGGGACTCTGGGGCCAACGTCCTGACTTTC
-	TRBJ1-2	-	TRBV14	16	CASSQDQGYSRYGYTF	TGTGCCAGCAGCCAAGATCAAGGATACTCGCGATATGGCTACACCTTC
few	TRBJ1-5	TRBD1	TRBV7-8	15	CASSLLDRVEQPQHF	TGTGCCAGCAGCTTACTGGACAGGGTGGAACAGCCCCAGCATTTT
-	TRBJ1-2	-	TRBV20-1	11	CSAEEGAGYTF	TGCAGTGCCGAAGAAGGAGCTGGCTACACCTTC
-	TRBJ1-1	TRBD1	TRBV7-9	15	CASSPGQAENTEAFF	TGTGCCAGCAGCCCCGGACAGGCTGAGAACACTGAAGCTTTCTTT
-	TRBJ2-3	TRBD1	TRBV5-6	14	CASSQTGVPDTQYF	TGTGCCAGCAGCCAAACAGGGGTGCCAGATACGCAGTATTTT
-	TRBJ1-1	-	TRBV18	16	CASSPLPGTMNTEAFF	TGTGCCAGCTCACCACTCCCAGGAACTATGAACACTGAAGCTTTCTTT
-	TRBJ2-6	-	TRBV6-4	16	CASSEGTPFGANVLTF	TGTGCCAGCAGTGAAGGGACACCCTTTGGGGCCAACGTCCTGACTTTC
-	TRBJ1-2	TRBD1	TRBV6-1	15	CASRRPTGRYYGYTF	TGTGCCAGCAGGAGACCGACAGGGCGGTACTATGGCTACACCTTC
-	TRBJ2-5	TRBD2	TRBV7-6	15	CASSQPGGGQETQYF	TGTGCCAGCAGCCAACCGGGGGGAGGACAAGAGACCCAGTACTTC
-	TRBJ1-1	-	TRBV2	14	CASSERTGNTEAFF	TGTGCCAGCAGTGAAAGGACGGGGAACACTGAAGCTTTCTTT
-	TRBJ1-5	-	TRBV27	13	CASRLWGDQPQHF	TGTGCCAGCAGACTTTGGGGGGATCAGCCCCAGCATTTT
-	TRBJ1-5	-	TRBV27	13	CASSYSRGQPQHF	TGTGCCAGCAGTTATTCCAGGGGTCAGCCCCAGCATTTT
-	TRBJ2-1	-	TRBV4-2	18	CASSQGSSVMSSYNEQFF	TGTGCCAGCAGCCAAGGTTCTAGCGTAATGAGCTCCTACAATGAGCAGTTCTTC
few	TRBJ2-1	-	TRBV27	15	CASSRSQTLYNEQFF	TGTGCCAGCAGTAGGTCACAGACTCTCTACAATGAGCAGTTCTTC
-	TRBJ2-4	TRBD2	TRBV7-9	18	CASSATGSGRARENIQYF	TGTGCCAGCAGCGCGACGGGTAGCGGGAGGGCCCGGGAAAACATTCAGTACTTC
once	TRBJ2-1	TRBD2	TRBV27	19	CASSLSRTSGRMVDNEQFF	TGTGCCAGCAGTTTATCGAGAACTAGCGGGAGGATGGTGGATAATGAGCAGTTCTTC
-	TRBJ1-5	TRBD1	TRBV7-9	15	CASSTTGNGNQPQHF	TGTGCCAGCAGCACGACAGGGAATGGCAATCAGCCCCAGCATTTT
-	TRBJ1-4	-	TRBV11-2	15	CASSLDGPGEEKLFF	TGTGCCAGCAGCTTAGACGGGCCAGGGGAGGAAAAACTGTTTTTT
-	TRBJ1-1	TRBD1	TRBV5-1	14	CASSFRGSHTEAFF	TGCGCCAGCAGCTTCAGGGGGTCTCACACTGAAGCTTTCTTT
-	TRBJ1-2	-	TRBV28	14	CASMGYMAVYGYTF	TGTGCCAGCATGGGATACATGGCCGTCTATGGCTACACCTTC
-	TRBJ2-7	-	TRBV6-6	16	CASSYPPGAGKAGQYF	TGTGCCAGCAGTTACCCCCCGGGAGCTGGGAAAGCGGGGCAGTACTTC
-	TRBJ2-1	-	TRBV6-5	14	CASRGTQSYNEQFF	TGTGCCAGCAGAGGGACACAAAGCTACAATGAGCAGTTCTTC
-	TRBJ1-2	-	TRBV4-2	14	CASSQLGTDYGYTF	TGTGCCAGCAGCCAACTAGGTACTGACTATGGCTACACCTTC
-	TRBJ2-2	-	TRBV7-9	12	CAGVDWDPRLFF	TGTGCCGGAGTGGATTGGGACCCGAGGTTGTTTTTT
-	TRBJ1-2	-	TRBV28	14	CASSLSPGVYGYTF	TGTGCCAGCAGTTTATCCCCAGGGGTCTATGGCTACACCTTC
-	TRBJ2-5	TRBD2	TRBV27	15	CASSLLRGGQETQYF	TGTGCCAGCAGTTTATTGCGGGGGGGGCAAGAGACCCAGTACTTC
few	TRBJ2-2	-	TRBV4-1	16	CASSQDTRRGAGELFF	TGCGCCAGCAGCCAAGATACTCGGAGGGGGGCCGGGGAGCTGTTTTTT
-	TRBJ1-1	TRBD1	TRBV5-1	16	CASSSSDGEGAGGAFF	TGCGCCAGCAGCTCATCCGACGGAGAGGGGGCCGGGGGAGCTTTCTTT
-	TRBJ2-3	-	TRBV4-2	13	CASSQDRSITQYF	TGTGCCAGCAGCCAAGATAGGAGTATAACGCAGTATTTT
-	TRBJ1-3	-	TRBV10-2	14	CASTAGGDGNTIYF	TGCGCCAGCACGGCGGGCGGGGATGGAAACACCATATATTTT
-	TRBJ2-7	-	TRBV10-3	11	CAIGPRREQYF	TGTGCCATCGGACCTCGACGCGAGCAGTACTTC
-	TRBJ2-5	-	TRBV14	13	CASSNREQETQYF	TGTGCCAGCAGCAACAGGGAACAAGAGACCCAGTACTTC
-	TRBJ2-1	TRBD2	TRBV7-9	15	CASSSEREGLDEQFF	TGTGCCAGCAGTTCCGAACGGGAGGGACTGGATGAGCAGTTCTTC
few	TRBJ2-7	TRBD1	TRBV19	14	CATGGDLSSYEQYF	TGTGCCACAGGGGGAGATTTGAGCTCCTACGAGCAGTACTTC
-	TRBJ2-1	TRBD2	TRBV7-3	15	CASSLRLAGDNEQFF	TGTGCCAGCAGCTTAAGACTAGCGGGAGACAATGAGCAGTTCTTC
few	TRBJ1-2	-	TRBV7-2	14	CASSPPSDLWSYTF	TGTGCCAGCAGCCCTCCTTCCGACCTATGGAGCTACACCTTC
-	TRBJ2-3	TRBD2	TRBV5-6	16	CASSLLAGSSTDTQYF	TGTGCCAGCAGCTTACTAGCGGGTTCTAGCACAGATACGCAGTATTTT